A selection of T cell receptor beta chains follows, all from one sample in a study of blood T cell repertoires in COVID-19. The table came from immunoSEQ multiplex PCR; TCRdb's copy has only in-frame clones and leaves some out. The sample lists about 370,000 clones; approximately 87% were seen once. The sequenced material came from peripheral blood. These receptors were collected from a woman aged 25-40 years with COVID-19, enrolled during active disease. The conserved cysteine and the conserved F or W are not part of the CDR3 here. Size tells how often a clone was seen (once, few, many) or the class of an expanded clone, and some rows leave it out.

abundance: .; v_gene: TRBV6-2/TRBV6-3; j_gene: TRBJ1-1; CDR3aa: ASSPPGSWATEAF
abundance: .; v_gene: TRBV19; j_gene: TRBJ2-2; CDR3aa: ASSLAGAVTGELF
abundance: .; v_gene: TRBV9; j_gene: TRBJ2-3; CDR3aa: ASSTSGSTDTQY
abundance: .; v_gene: TRBV9; j_gene: TRBJ2-3; CDR3aa: ASSLRTGTGTDTQY
abundance: .; v_gene: TRBV19; j_gene: TRBJ2-7; CDR3aa: ASSSGGGKPYEQY
abundance: once; v_gene: TRBV1; j_gene: TRBJ1-1; CDR3aa: TSSQPLLNTEAF
abundance: .; v_gene: TRBV28; j_gene: TRBJ2-7; CDR3aa: ASSLSGQGTSPRSYEQY
abundance: .; v_gene: TRBV25-1; j_gene: TRBJ2-4; CDR3aa: ASSAGENAKNIQY
abundance: .; v_gene: TRBV5-5; j_gene: TRBJ2-7; CDR3aa: ASSLRGDPGLAPYEQY
abundance: .; v_gene: TRBV4-1; j_gene: TRBJ1-2; CDR3aa: ASSSWTGYGYT
abundance: .; v_gene: TRBV9; j_gene: TRBJ2-7; CDR3aa: ASSVGREGYEQY
abundance: .; v_gene: TRBV30; j_gene: TRBJ2-5; CDR3aa: AWRKQGSRETQY
abundance: .; v_gene: TRBV7-2; j_gene: TRBJ1-1; CDR3aa: ASGGRVNTEAF
abundance: .; v_gene: TRBV11-3; j_gene: TRBJ2-5; CDR3aa: ASSLRGRGETQY
abundance: many; v_gene: TRBV27; j_gene: TRBJ2-7; CDR3aa: ASSSSGNTYEQY
abundance: .; v_gene: TRBV18; j_gene: TRBJ2-1; CDR3aa: ASSLWGGYNEQF
abundance: once; v_gene: TRBV11-2; j_gene: TRBJ2-1; CDR3aa: ASSLARLADLYNEQF
abundance: .; v_gene: TRBV29-1; j_gene: TRBJ2-2; CDR3aa: SVVEGGTGELF
abundance: .; v_gene: TRBV5-1; j_gene: TRBJ2-1; CDR3aa: ASSLGGSSYNEQF
abundance: .; v_gene: TRBV6-2/TRBV6-3; j_gene: TRBJ2-1; CDR3aa: ASSYSRDYEPHSSYNEQF
abundance: .; v_gene: TRBV6-6; j_gene: TRBJ2-7; CDR3aa: ASSFLQGVAYEQY
abundance: .; v_gene: TRBV28; j_gene: TRBJ1-6; CDR3aa: ASNRDNSPLH
abundance: .; v_gene: TRBV5-6; j_gene: TRBJ2-5; CDR3aa: ASNVWGLAGKETQY
abundance: .; v_gene: TRBV6-5; j_gene: TRBJ2-7; CDR3aa: ASRRGRGYEQY
abundance: .; v_gene: TRBV6-5; j_gene: TRBJ1-5; CDR3aa: ASSYSRASNQPQH
abundance: .; v_gene: TRBV19; j_gene: TRBJ2-4; CDR3aa: ASSHGQILAKNIQY
abundance: once; v_gene: TRBV28; j_gene: TRBJ2-7; CDR3aa: ASSSVYGQNYEQY
abundance: .; v_gene: TRBV12-3/TRBV12-4; j_gene: TRBJ1-2; CDR3aa: ASSQNLRGYT
abundance: .; v_gene: TRBV7-3; j_gene: TRBJ2-7; CDR3aa: ASSLRGGGEQY
abundance: .; v_gene: TRBV24-1; j_gene: TRBJ2-2; CDR3aa: ATSDPRGRINTGELF
abundance: .; v_gene: TRBV7-2; j_gene: TRBJ2-1; CDR3aa: ASTPTGLPNEQF
abundance: .; v_gene: TRBV7-3; j_gene: TRBJ2-2; CDR3aa: ASSLPSGSPGELF
abundance: .; v_gene: TRBV10-2; j_gene: TRBJ2-1; CDR3aa: ASSPHYLTGKVNEQF
abundance: .; v_gene: TRBV6-5; j_gene: TRBJ2-1; CDR3aa: ASLGQGYNEQF
abundance: .; v_gene: TRBV4-1; j_gene: TRBJ2-5; CDR3aa: ASSQESVVEQTQY
abundance: .; v_gene: TRBV4-2; j_gene: TRBJ2-3; CDR3aa: ASSPGLVKQY
abundance: .; v_gene: TRBV19; j_gene: TRBJ2-1; CDR3aa: ASTGRGEGSFNEQF
abundance: .; v_gene: TRBV20-1; j_gene: TRBJ1-2; CDR3aa: SARIGGGYT
abundance: .; v_gene: TRBV6-5; j_gene: TRBJ1-1; CDR3aa: ASIQGQGKTEAF
abundance: few; v_gene: TRBV3-1/TRBV3-2; j_gene: TRBJ2-1; CDR3aa: ASSLGLAGDPEQF
abundance: .; v_gene: TRBV27; j_gene: TRBJ2-2; CDR3aa: ASSPGTGELF
abundance: .; v_gene: TRBV5-1; j_gene: TRBJ1-1; CDR3aa: ASSSSGGTEAF
abundance: .; v_gene: TRBV30; j_gene: TRBJ2-3; CDR3aa: AWTPGTSSSDTQY
abundance: .; v_gene: TRBV9; j_gene: TRBJ2-3; CDR3aa: ASSRGASLIDTQY
abundance: few; v_gene: TRBV5-1; j_gene: TRBJ1-1; CDR3aa: ASSLEAGGRNTEAF
abundance: .; v_gene: TRBV7-2; j_gene: TRBJ2-7; CDR3aa: ASSLARGYSYEQY
abundance: .; v_gene: TRBV30; j_gene: TRBJ1-2; CDR3aa: AWTRDTYGYT